This T cell receptor beta chain emerged from a study of patients and donors after allogeneic stem cell transplantation. TCRdb re-derived calls from the RT-PCR reads in MiXCR, one entry per CDR3 protein. The sample includes fewer than 75,000 distinct CDR3 sequences, 26% of them seen just once. The CDR3 contains 16 residues. Germline CDR1 is MGHRA and CDR2 is YSYEKL. V lost 3 bases and J lost 2; bases outside the gene matches: 9. This clonotype was counted only a few times. The chain links TRBV4-1 to TRBJ1-2; 7 bases line up with TRBD1. The specimen was blood, either unsorted or a sorted T cell fraction (not recorded which). The TCR comes from a human donor who was either an allogeneic HSCT recipient or a stem cell or donor lymphocyte infusion donor (not recorded which). It is not recorded whose cells these are; they may come from a transplant donor. The CDR3 DNA reads as TGCGCCAGCAGCCATGGCACCAGGGGGAAGAACTATGGCTACACCTTC. Its translation: CASSHGTRGKNYGYTF.